This TCR beta chain was retrieved from a study of CD8 T cells in ankylosing spondylitis. With respect to this clonotype: Antigen unknown.

Generation of TCR beta libraries employed quantitative 5'-RACE incorporating molecular barcodes. TCRdb re-derived calls from the 5' RACE reads in MiXCR, one entry per CDR3 protein. The sample yields some 140,000 distinct CDR3 sequences, 6% to 8% seen once. Study outcomes and limitations: Ankylosing spondylitis blood seemed to carry a telltale TCR beta motif made of fewer than ten highly homologous variants.

Germline CDR1 LGHDT, CDR2 YNNKEL (reference sequence). V dropped 4 bases and J dropped 2 bases, with 16 bases sitting between them. This CDR3 region has 16 residues. Sequencing input: blood, either unsorted or a sorted T cell fraction (not recorded which). The rearrangement links TRBV3-1 to TRBJ2-3; D perhaps matches TRBD1 (5 bases). The receptor's source is a female donor with ankylosing spondylitis or in good health (not recorded which). Here the CDR3 DNA reads TGTGCCAGCAGCCCACCCCAAGGGGAATACACAGATACGCAGTATTTT. It translates to CASSPPQGEYTDTQYF.